This T cell receptor beta chain comes out of a study of a mutant IDH1 vaccine in newly diagnosed glioma. As for the study in general: Treated patients showed a male proportion of roughly 62%, a female proportion of about 40%, and a mean age of roughly 40 years. Those enrolled had earlier been treated with radiotherapy, temozolomide, or both, mostly both. Study observations and caveats: Changes in top peripheral clonotypes did not appear linked to pseudoprogression. Altogether, around 93% of patients exhibited vaccine-induced immune responses.

As for time point: baseline, week 1 (first vaccination visit). Documented treatment: pre-vaccination baseline after standard-of-care therapy. On this clone: Its antigen remains unidentified.

This table comes from immunoSEQ multiplex PCR, and its TCRdb copy is limited to in-frame clones, with some not included. The data contain approximately 20,000 clones, around 85% of them singletons. The CDR3 contains 13 residues. V was clipped by 0 bases and J by 6 bases, with 10 bases between them. The germline CDR1 and CDR2 sequences are GTSNPN and SVGIG (reference sequence). The clonotype originates from a middle-aged man with glioma. Sequencing was performed on PBMCs, taken from a glioma patient treated with radiotherapy, temozolomide or both. The chain carries TRBV30 and TRBJ2-3; D gene ambiguous. The CDR3 region has the DNA TGTGCCTGGAGTGTAGGTGGTTGGGATACGCAGTATTTT. It encodes CAWSVGGWDTQYF. Variable domain in full (rest from reference TRBV30 and TRBJ2-3): SQTIHQWPATLVQPVGSPLSLECTVEGTSNPNLYWYRQAAGRGLQLLFYSVGIGQISSEVPQNLSASRPQDRQFILSSKKLLLSDSGFYLCAWSVGGWDTQYFGPGTRLTVL.